The sample holds a few counts of the clone carrying this T cell receptor (beta chain). Germline V gene sequence: CDR1 LGHNA, CDR2 YNFKEQ. The CDR3 spans 16 residues. Trimming removed 1 base from V and 7 bases from J, with 20 bases in between. The data stem from a study of T-cell memory formation after mild COVID-19. Study overall: Largely, TCR clusters stayed within a single donor.

Barcoded TCR alpha and TCR beta cDNA libraries with UMIs came from 5'RACE using constant-segment primers. One entry per CDR3 protein, called by TCRdb with MiXCR from the 5' RACE reads. The sample shows approximately 290,000 distinct CDR3 sequences, roughly a fifth of them seen only once. This receptor was taken from a man between 18 and 29 years old who had mild COVID-19 (a few samples of this study predate the infection). Cell type and time point are not known. Sequenced sample: PBMCs or a T cell subset sorted from them (not recorded which). The V gene is TRBV4-2, the J gene TRBJ2-7, with D unclear. The CDR3 DNA follows: TGTGCCAGCAGCCAAGCTGAAAGCCTGGGTCTAAGGGAGCAGTACTTC. It encodes CASSQAESLGLREQYF.